This T cell receptor beta chain derives from a study of control samples from healthy donors and cancer patients. There are 10 residues in the CDR3. Germline V CDR1 and CDR2: GTSNPN, SVGIG (reference sequence). With 2 bases removed from V and 11 bases from J, the gap between germline ends came to 10 bases. TCRdb's copy holds only in-frame clones and misses some; the assay was immunoSEQ multiplex PCR. The data show 100,000 to 150,000 clones, roughly 90% seen once. The receptor comes from a man aged 35 to 55 in good health. V is TRBV30 and J is TRBJ2-7; the D is unclear. Material for sequencing was blood. The CDR3 bases are TGTGCCTGGAGTACACTTAGTAAGTACTTC. Protein: CAWSTLSKYF.